The next 9 T cell receptor beta chains were all read from a single sample in a study of T cells in Graves' hyperthyroidism and ophthalmopathy. Authors of the study amplified TCR beta CDR3 regions from RNA transcripts. The HTBI primer set was used in a first-round RT-PCR of the TCR CDR3. TCRdb independently ran MiXCR on the multiplex PCR reads; one entry per CDR3 protein. The repertoire has 500,000 or so distinct CDR3 sequences, 15% to 20% of them found once; the top ten carry roughly 15%. The material sequenced was blood. These TCRs come from a woman in her late teens or twenties with Graves' ophthalmopathy.

This clonotype was observed many times. This chain connects TRBV7-3 to TRBJ1-2, with D unclear. Per the germline V gene, CDR1 is SGHTA and CDR2 is FQGTGA. V lost 3 bases and J 3 bases, leaving 14 bases between the germline ends. The CDR3 contains 15 residues. The chain's CDR3 is CASSFGISEDYGYTF. CDR3 bases: TGTGCCAGCAGCTTCGGGATCTCGGAGGACTATGGCTACACCTTC.

This clonotype was counted many times. The V gene is TRBV20-1, the J gene TRBJ1-5; D unclear. Germline V lookup: CDR1 DFQATT, CDR2 SNEGSKA (reference sequence). V lost 1 base, J lost 3 bases, and 7 bases lay in between. The CDR3 extends over 13 amino acids. The CDR3 DNA sequence: TGCAGTGCTAGAGTTCCCATCAATCAGCCCCAGCATTTT. Its protein is CSARVPINQPQHF.

The chain carries TRBV9 and TRBJ1-3; 7 bases match TRBD1. Unmatched junction bases numbered 10, after V lost 3 bases and J lost 4 bases. CDR1 is SGDLS, CDR2 YYNGEE, per germline. The CDR3 has 16 amino acids. As DNA, the CDR3 is TGTGCCAGCAGCGCCGGACTTGGGACAGAAGGAAACACCATATATTTT. It specifies CASSAGLGTEGNTIYF.

This clonotype showed up many times. The V call is TRBV30, the J call TRBJ1-1, with 7 positions matching TRBD1. CDR1 GTSNPN and CDR2 SVGIG come from the germline V gene (reference sequence). This CDR3 is 12 amino acids long. The CDR3 is CARGQRNTEAFF. For the CDR3, the DNA is TGTGCACGGGGACAGAGGAACACTGAAGCTTTCTTT. The full variable domain, in which reference TRBV30 and TRBJ1-1 provide the parts outside the CDR3, is SQTIHQWPATLVQPVGSPLSLECTVEGTSNPNLYWYRQAAGRGLQLLFYSVGIGQISSEVPQNLSASRPQDRQFILSSKKLLLSDSGFYLCARGQRNTEAFFGQGTRLTVV.

The chain combines TRBV18 with TRBJ2-3; TRBD2 matches 13 bases. V shed 0 bases, J shed 1 base, and the junction held 7 bases outside the gene matches. Germline CDR1 is KGHSH and CDR2 is LQKENI. The CDR3 spans 19 residues. Written as DNA, the CDR3 is TGTGCCAGCTCACCACCGCTGACTAGCGGGAGGTTAGGCACAGATACGCAGTATTTT. It translates to CASSPPLTSGRLGTDTQYF.

V usage is TRBV30 and J usage is TRBJ2-1, with D possibly TRBD1 on 5 matching bases. Germline V gives CDR1 GTSNPN, CDR2 SVGIG (reference sequence). The CDR3 totals 13 residues. V gave up 0 bases and J gave up 8 bases, with 11 bases separating them. CDR3 in amino acids: CAWSVQGRDEQFF. As DNA, the CDR3 is TGTGCCTGGAGTGTCCAGGGTCGCGATGAGCAGTTCTTC.

This clonotype was counted a few times. The chain uses TRBV6-2 or TRBV6-3 and TRBJ2-7; a weak D match, TRBD1 (6 bases). The CDR3 contains 14 residues. Germline lookup yields CDR1 MNHEY and CDR2 SVGEGT. Trimming stripped 2 bases from V and 0 bases from J, with 8 bases between. The CDR3: CASSYETGSYEQYF. The CDR3 DNA sequence: TGTGCCAGCAGTTACGAGACAGGCTCCTACGAGCAGTACTTC.

There are a few counts of this clonotype. The V and J genes are TRBV29-1 and TRBJ2-1; TRBD2 matches at 7 bases. J lost 2 bases, V lost 7 bases, and 8 bases had no gene match. Germline lookup yields CDR1 SQVTM and CDR2 ANQGSEA. The length of the CDR3 is 14 residues. CDR3 protein: CSANPGLPYNEQFF. The CDR3 DNA reads as TGCAGCGCTAATCCGGGACTACCCTACAATGAGCAGTTCTTC.

This clonotype was detected many times. The chain uses TRBV6-1 and TRBJ1-1; 12 positions match TRBD1. The CDR3 consists of 17 residues. Germline lookup yields CDR1 MNHNS and CDR2 SASEGT. With 2 bases clipped from V and 1 base from J, the junction kept 5 bases outside the gene matches. The CDR3 DNA reads TGTGCCAGCAGTGAATGGGGGACAGGGGGCTGGAACACTGAAGCTTTCTTT. This gives the protein CASSEWGTGGWNTEAFF.